This T cell receptor beta chain stems from a study of blood T cell repertoires in COVID-19. About the study: COVID-19 samples from acute and convalescent phases originated in the United States, Italy and Spain. The cDNA or gDNA used as material had been derived from T cells, B-cell-depleted T cells, or PBMCs.

In the original processing: Nucleated cell number was recorded as an estimate derived from reference gene primer amplification. The protocol was immunoSEQ multiplex PCR, while the TCRdb copy is restricted to in-frame clones and leaves out a portion. Clonal size and the V and J genes are those of that table, whereas D and trimming came from the DNA. The sample shows fewer than 70,000 clones, 88% of them seen only once. Germline lookup yields CDR1 MNHEY and CDR2 SVGAGI. V lost 7 bases, J lost 6 bases, and 13 bases lay in between. CDR3 length: 13 residues. The chain carries TRBV6-5 and TRBJ2-1; D is uncertain. The sequencing sample was made of peripheral blood. The TCR was taken from a human donor in a cohort sampled during active COVID-19. CDR3 region: CASTLPASNEQFF. The CDR3 nucleotides read TGTGCCAGCACACTCCCCGCGAGCAATGAGCAGTTCTTC.